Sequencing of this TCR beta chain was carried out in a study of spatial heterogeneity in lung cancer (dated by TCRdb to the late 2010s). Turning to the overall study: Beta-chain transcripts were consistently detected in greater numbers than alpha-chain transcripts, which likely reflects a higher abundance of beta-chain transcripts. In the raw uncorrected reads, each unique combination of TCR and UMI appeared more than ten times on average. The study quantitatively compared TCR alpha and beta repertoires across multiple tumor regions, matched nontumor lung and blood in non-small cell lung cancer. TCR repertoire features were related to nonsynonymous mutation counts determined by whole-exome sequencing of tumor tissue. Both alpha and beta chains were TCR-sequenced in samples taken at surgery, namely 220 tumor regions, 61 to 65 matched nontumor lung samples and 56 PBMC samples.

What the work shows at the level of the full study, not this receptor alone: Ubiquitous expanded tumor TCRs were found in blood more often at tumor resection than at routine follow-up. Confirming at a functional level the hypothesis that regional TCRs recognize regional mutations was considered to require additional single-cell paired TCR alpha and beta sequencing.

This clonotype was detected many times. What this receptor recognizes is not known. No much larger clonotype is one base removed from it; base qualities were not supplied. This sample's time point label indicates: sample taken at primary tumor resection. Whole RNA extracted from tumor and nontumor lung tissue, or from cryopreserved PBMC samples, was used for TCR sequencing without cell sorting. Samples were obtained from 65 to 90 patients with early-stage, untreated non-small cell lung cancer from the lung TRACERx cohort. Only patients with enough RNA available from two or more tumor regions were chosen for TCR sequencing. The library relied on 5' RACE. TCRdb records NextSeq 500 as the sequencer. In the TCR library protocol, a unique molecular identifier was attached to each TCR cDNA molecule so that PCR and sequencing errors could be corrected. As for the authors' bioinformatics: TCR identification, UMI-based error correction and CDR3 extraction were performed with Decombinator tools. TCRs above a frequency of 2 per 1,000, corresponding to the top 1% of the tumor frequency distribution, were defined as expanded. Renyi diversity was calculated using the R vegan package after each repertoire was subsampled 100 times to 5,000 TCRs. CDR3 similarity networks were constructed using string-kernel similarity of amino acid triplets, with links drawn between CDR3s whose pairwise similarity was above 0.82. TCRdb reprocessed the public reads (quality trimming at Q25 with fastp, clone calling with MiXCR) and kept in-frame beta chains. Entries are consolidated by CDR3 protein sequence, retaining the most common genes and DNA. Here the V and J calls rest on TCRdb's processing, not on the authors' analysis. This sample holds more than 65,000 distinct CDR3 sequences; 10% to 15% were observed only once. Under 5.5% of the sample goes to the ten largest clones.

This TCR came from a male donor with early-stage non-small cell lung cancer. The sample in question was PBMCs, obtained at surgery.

The nucleotide sequence reads TGCGCCAGCATCGGCGAGACCCCCCGAGCTTTCTTT. It translates as CASIGETPRAFF. The V and J genes are TRBV5-1 and TRBJ1-1; the D gene is not confidently resolved. The germline ends are 16 bases apart after V is trimmed by 6 bases and J by 10 bases. CDR1 SGHRS and CDR2 YFSETQ are derived from the germline V gene. The CDR3 goes from the cysteine to the phenylalanine over 12 residues. Just the 36-base CDR3 DNA is kept, in frame starting at base 1. This CDR3, with the reference TRBV5-1 and TRBJ1-1 proteins standing in past its ends, gives the full variable domain KAGVTQTPRYLIKTRGQQVTLSCSPISGHRSVSWYQQTPGQGLQFLFEYFSETQRNKGNFPGRFSGRQFSNSRSEMNVSTLELGDSALYLCASIGETPRAFFGQGTRLTVV.